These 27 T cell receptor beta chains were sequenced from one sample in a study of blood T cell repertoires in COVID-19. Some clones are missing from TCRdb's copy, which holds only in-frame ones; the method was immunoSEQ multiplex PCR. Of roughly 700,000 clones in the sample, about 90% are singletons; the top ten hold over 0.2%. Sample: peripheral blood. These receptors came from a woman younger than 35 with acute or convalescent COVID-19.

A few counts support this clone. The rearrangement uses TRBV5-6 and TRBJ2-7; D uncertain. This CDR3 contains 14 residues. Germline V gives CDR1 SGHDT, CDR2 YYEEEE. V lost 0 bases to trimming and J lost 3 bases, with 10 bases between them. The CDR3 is CASSLVADNYEQYF. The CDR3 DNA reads TGTGCCAGCAGCTTGGTTGCCGACAACTACGAGCAGTACTTC.

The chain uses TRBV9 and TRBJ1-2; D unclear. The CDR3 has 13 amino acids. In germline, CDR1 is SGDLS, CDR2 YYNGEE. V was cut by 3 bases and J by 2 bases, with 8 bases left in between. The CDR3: CASSARINYGYTF. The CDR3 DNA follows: TGTGCCAGCAGCGCCCGTATCAACTATGGCTACACCTTC.

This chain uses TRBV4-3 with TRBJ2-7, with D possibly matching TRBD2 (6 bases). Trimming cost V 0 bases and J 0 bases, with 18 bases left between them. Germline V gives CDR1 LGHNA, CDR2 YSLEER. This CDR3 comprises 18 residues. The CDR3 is CASSQDRAGPGSSYEQYF. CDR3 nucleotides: TGCGCCAGCAGCCAAGATAGGGCGGGGCCCGGGAGCTCCTACGAGCAGTACTTC.

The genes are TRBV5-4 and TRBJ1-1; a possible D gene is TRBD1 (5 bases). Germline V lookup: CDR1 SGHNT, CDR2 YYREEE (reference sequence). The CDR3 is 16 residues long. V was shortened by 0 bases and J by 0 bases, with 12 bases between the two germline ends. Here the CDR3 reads CASSLEGARVNTEAFF. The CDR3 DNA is TGTGCCAGCAGCTTGGAAGGGGCCCGCGTGAACACTGAAGCTTTCTTT.

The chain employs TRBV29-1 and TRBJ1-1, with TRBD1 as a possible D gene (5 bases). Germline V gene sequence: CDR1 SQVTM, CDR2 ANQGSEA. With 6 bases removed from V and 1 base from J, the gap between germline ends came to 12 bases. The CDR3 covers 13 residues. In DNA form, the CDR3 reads TGCAGCGTGGGGGGATGGGCGAACACTGAAGCTTTCTTT. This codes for CSVGGWANTEAFF.

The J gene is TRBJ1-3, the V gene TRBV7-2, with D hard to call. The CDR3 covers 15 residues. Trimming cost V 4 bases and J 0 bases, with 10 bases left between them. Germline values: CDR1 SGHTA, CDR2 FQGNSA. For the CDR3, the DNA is TGTGCCAGCAGCTCCACAGCCAACTCTGGAAACACCATATATTTT. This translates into CASSSTANSGNTIYF.

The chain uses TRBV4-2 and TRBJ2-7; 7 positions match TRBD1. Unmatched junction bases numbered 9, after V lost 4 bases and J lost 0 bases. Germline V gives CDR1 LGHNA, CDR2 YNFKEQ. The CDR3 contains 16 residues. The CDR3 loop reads CASSPRGDRSSYEQYF. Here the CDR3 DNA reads TGTGCCAGCAGCCCCCGAGGGGACAGAAGCTCCTACGAGCAGTACTTC.

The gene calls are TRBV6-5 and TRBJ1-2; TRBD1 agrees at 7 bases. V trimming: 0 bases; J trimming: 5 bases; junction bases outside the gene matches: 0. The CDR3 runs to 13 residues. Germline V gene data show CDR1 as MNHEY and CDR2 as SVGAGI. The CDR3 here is CASSYSTGYGYTF. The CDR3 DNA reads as TGTGCCAGCAGTTACTCGACAGGGTATGGCTACACCTTC.

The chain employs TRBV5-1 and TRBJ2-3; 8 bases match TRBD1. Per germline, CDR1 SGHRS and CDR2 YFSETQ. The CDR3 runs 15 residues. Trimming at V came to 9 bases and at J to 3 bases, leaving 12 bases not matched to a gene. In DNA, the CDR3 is TGCGCCACCGCCTTCAGTGGGACAGGTACAGATACGCAGTATTTT. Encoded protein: CATAFSGTGTDTQYF.

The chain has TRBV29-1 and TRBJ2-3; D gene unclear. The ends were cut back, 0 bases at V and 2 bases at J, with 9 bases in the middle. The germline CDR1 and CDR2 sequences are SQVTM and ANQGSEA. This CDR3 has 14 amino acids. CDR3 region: CSVEEAQDTDTQYF. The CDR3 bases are TGCAGCGTTGAAGAGGCGCAGGACACAGATACGCAGTATTTT.

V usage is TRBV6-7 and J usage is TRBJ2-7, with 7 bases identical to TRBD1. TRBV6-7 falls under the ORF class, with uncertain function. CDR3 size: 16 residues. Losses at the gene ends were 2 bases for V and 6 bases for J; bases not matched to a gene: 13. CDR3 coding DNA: TGTGCCAGCAGTTACCCCCCACGACAGGGTTTAGGCGAGCAGTACTTC. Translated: CASSYPPRQGLGEQYF.

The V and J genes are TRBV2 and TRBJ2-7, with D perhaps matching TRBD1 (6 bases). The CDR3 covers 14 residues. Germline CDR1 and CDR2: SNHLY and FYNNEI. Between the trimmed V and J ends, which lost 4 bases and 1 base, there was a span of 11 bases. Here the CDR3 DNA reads TGTGCCAGCAGTGTGGGCAGGGGTTCCTACGAGCAGTACTTC. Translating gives CASSVGRGSYEQYF.

The DNA for the CDR3 is TGTGCCAGCAGCTTAATATTCACCGGGGAGCTGTTTTTT. Amino acid sequence: CASSLIFTGELFF. The chain links TRBV7-2 to TRBJ2-2; D unclear. The CDR3 loop spans 13 amino acids. The germline V and J ends were trimmed by 2 bases and 4 bases, with 5 bases remaining between them. The germline CDR1 and CDR2 sequences are SGHTA and FQGNSA.

Here the CDR3 reads CATSDPDTTKGEDTQYF. CDR3 DNA: TGTGCCACCAGTGACCCGGACACAACCAAAGGTGAAGATACGCAGTATTTT. The rearrangement joins TRBV24-1 to TRBJ2-3; D possibly corresponds to TRBD1 (5 bases). CDR3 length: 17 amino acids. Germline assignment: CDR1 KGHDR and CDR2 SFDVKD. V lost 4 bases and J lost 5, with 21 bases in between.

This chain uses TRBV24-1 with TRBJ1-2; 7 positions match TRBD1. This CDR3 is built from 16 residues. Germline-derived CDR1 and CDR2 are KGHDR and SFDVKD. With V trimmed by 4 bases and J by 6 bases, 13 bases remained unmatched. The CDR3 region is CATSDPTDQGVDGYTF. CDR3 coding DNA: TGTGCCACCAGTGACCCAACCGATCAGGGGGTAGATGGCTACACCTTC.

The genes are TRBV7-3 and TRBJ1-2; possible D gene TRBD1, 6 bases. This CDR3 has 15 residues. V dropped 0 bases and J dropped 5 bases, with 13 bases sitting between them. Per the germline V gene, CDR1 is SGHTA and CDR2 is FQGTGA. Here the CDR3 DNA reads TGTGCCAGCAGCTTAACTCGGACAGCAAAGTATGGCTACACCTTC. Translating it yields CASSLTRTAKYGYTF.

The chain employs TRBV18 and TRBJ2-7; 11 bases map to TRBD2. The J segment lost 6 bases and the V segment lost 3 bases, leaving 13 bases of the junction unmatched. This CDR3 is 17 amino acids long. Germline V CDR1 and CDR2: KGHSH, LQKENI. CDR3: CASSPEGLAGGLGEQYF. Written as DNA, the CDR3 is TGTGCCAGCTCACCCGAGGGCCTAGCGGGAGGCCTCGGCGAGCAGTACTTC.

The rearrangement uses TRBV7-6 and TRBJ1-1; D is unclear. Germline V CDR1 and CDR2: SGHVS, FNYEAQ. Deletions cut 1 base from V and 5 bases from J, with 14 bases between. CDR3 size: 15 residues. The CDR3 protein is CASSLGPPRGTEAFF. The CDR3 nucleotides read TGTGCCAGCAGCTTAGGTCCCCCCCGAGGGACTGAAGCTTTCTTT.

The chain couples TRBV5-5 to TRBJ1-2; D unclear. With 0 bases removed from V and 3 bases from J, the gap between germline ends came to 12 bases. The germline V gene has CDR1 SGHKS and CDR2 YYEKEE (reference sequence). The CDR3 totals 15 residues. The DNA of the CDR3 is TGTGCCAGCAGCTTGGAGAACGGAGACTACTATGGCTACACCTTC. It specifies CASSLENGDYYGYTF. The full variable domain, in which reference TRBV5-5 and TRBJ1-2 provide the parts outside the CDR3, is DAGVTQSPTHLIKTRGQQVTLRCSPISGHKSVSWYQQVLGQGPQFIFQYYEKEERGRGNFPDRFSARQFPNYSSELNVNALLLGDSALYLCASSLENGDYYGYTFGSGTRLTVV.

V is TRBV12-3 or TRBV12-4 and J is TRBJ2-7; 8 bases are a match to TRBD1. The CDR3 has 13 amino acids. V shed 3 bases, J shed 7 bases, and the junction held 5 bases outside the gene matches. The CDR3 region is CASSLGRGREQYF. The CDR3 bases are TGTGCCAGCAGTTTGGGCAGGGGGCGAGAGCAGTACTTC.

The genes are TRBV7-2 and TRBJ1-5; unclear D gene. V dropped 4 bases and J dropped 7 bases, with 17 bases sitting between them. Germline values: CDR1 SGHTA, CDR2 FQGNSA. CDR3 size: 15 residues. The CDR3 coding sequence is TGTGCCAGCAGCTCCCCGGGTCCTCGTGGACAGCCCCAGCATTTT. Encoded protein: CASSSPGPRGQPQHF. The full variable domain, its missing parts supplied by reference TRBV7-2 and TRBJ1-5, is GAGVSQSPSNKVTEKGKDVELRCDPISGHTALYWYRQSLGQGLEFLIYFQGNSAPDKSGLPSDRFSAERTGGSVSTLTIQRTQQEDSAVYLCASSSPGPRGQPQHFGDGTRLSIL.

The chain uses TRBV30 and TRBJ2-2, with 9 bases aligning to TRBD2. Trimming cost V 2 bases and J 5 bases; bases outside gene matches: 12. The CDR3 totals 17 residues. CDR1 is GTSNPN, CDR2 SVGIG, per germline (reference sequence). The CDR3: CAWSFGLRGGPTGELFF. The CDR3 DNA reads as TGTGCCTGGAGTTTTGGTTTGCGGGGGGGCCCAACCGGGGAGCTGTTTTTT. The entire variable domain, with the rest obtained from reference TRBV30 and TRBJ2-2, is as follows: SQTIHQWPATLVQPVGSPLSLECTVEGTSNPNLYWYRQAAGRGLQLLFYSVGIGQISSEVPQNLSASRPQDRQFILSSKKLLLSDSGFYLCAWSFGLRGGPTGELFFGEGSRLTVL.

The CDR3 spells CASSVHRENRLYEQFF. The DNA for the CDR3 is TGTGCCAGCAGCGTACACCGGGAGAATAGGCTCTATGAGCAGTTCTTC. The chain recombines TRBV7-3 with TRBJ2-1; D possibly corresponds to TRBD2 (6 bases). CDR3 length equals 16 residues. In germline, CDR1 is SGHTA, CDR2 FQGTGA. Trimming removed 5 bases from V and 8 bases from J, with 22 bases in between.

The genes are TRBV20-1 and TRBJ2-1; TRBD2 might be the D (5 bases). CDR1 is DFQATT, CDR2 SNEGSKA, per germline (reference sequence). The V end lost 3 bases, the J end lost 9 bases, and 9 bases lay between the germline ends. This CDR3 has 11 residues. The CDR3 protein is CSASNSGEQFF. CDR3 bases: TGCAGTGCTAGCAACAGCGGTGAGCAGTTCTTC.

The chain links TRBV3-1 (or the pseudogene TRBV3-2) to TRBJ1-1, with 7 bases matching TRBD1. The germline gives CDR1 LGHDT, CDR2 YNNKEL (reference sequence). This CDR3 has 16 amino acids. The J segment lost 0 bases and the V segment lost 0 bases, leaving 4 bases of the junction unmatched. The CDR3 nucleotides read TGTGCCAGCAGCCAAGATAAGGGGGCAATGAACACTGAAGCTTTCTTT. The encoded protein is CASSQDKGAMNTEAFF.

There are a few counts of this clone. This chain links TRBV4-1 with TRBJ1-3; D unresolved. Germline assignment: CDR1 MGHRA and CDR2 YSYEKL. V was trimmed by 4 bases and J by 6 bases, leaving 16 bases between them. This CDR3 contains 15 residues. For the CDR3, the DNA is TGCGCCAGCAGCCTCACACCCGGAGGTGAAAACACCATATATTTT. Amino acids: CASSLTPGGENTIYF.

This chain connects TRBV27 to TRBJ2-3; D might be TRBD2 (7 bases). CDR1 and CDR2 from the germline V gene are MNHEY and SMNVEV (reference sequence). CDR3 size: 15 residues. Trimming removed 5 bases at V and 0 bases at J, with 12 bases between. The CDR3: CASSRRGASTDTQYF. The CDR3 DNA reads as TGTGCCAGCAGTCGACGGGGGGCTAGCACAGATACGCAGTATTTT.